A selection of T cell receptor beta chains follows, all from one sample in a study of CD8+ T cells in alopecia areata. Produced via immunoSEQ multiplex PCR; TCRdb's table is partial and in-frame only. Of around 300,000 clones in the sample, about three fifths are singletons; the top ten hold about 0.93%. This specimen was CD4+ T cells sorted from blood, taken around week 54, from a patient treated with tofacitinib. Source of these receptors: a human donor with alopecia areata. Both conserved end residues are part of each CDR3. A D gene is named only where the DNA matches it firmly. The size of a clone is reported for some rows only, either as once, few or many, or as a class for expanded clones.

J: TRBJ1-1
V: TRBV29-1
size: .
D: .
CDR3: CSALAGTKVEAFF
DNA: TGCAGCGCGCTCGCCGGGACTAAAGTTGAAGCTTTCTTT

J: TRBJ1-1
V: TRBV15
size: .
D: TRBD1
CDR3: CATSMGRGPMNTEAFF
DNA: TGTGCCACCAGCATGGGCAGGGGGCCTATGAACACTGAAGCTTTCTTT

J: TRBJ2-7
V: TRBV30
size: .
D: .
CDR3: CAWTPSGQYEQYF
DNA: TGTGCCTGGACCCCGAGTGGGCAGTACGAGCAGTACTTC

J: TRBJ2-1
V: TRBV5-6
size: few
D: TRBD1
CDR3: CASSPAEGSGGALDEQFF
DNA: TGTGCCAGCAGCCCCGCCGAGGGGTCAGGGGGCGCGTTGGATGAGCAGTTCTTC

J: TRBJ1-4
V: TRBV29-1
size: few
D: .
CDR3: CSVADGREKLFF
DNA: TGCAGCGTTGCGGACGGGAGGGAAAAACTGTTTTTT

J: TRBJ1-6
V: TRBV30
size: .
D: .
CDR3: CAGGKGFSPLHF
DNA: TGTGCGGGGGGAAAAGGATTTTCACCCCTCCACTTT

J: TRBJ1-2
V: TRBV29-1
size: once
D: TRBD1
CDR3: CSVVPRGLNYGYTF
DNA: TGCAGCGTCGTCCCCAGGGGGTTGAACTATGGCTACACCTTC

J: TRBJ1-5
V: TRBV2
size: once
D: .
CDR3: CASSEGGAGNQPQHF
DNA: TGTGCCAGCAGTGAAGGGGGGGCCGGCAATCAGCCCCAGCATTTT

J: TRBJ1-4
V: TRBV27
size: .
D: .
CDR3: CASSARGGGTNEKLFF
DNA: TGTGCCAGCAGCGCACGGGGCGGGGGGACTAATGAAAAACTGTTTTTT

J: TRBJ1-6
V: TRBV30
size: .
D: TRBD1
CDR3: CAWSGNRGDSPLHF
DNA: TGTGCCTGGAGTGGGAACAGGGGGGATTCACCCCTCCACTTT

J: TRBJ2-5
V: TRBV9
size: few
D: TRBD2
CDR3: CASSETSGGETQYF
DNA: TGTGCCAGCAGCGAAACTAGCGGGGGAGAGACCCAGTACTTC

J: TRBJ2-1
V: TRBV19
size: .
D: .
CDR3: CATQGRGYNEQFF
DNA: TGTGCCACCCAGGGAAGGGGTTACAATGAGCAGTTCTTC

J: TRBJ1-2
V: TRBV25-1
size: .
D: TRBD1
CDR3: CASSESGQGEFGYGYTF
DNA: TGTGCCAGCAGTGAATCTGGACAGGGGGAGTTTGGGTATGGCTACACCTTC

J: TRBJ2-3
V: TRBV23-1
size: once
D: .
CDR3: CASSRGWPGPDTQYF
DNA: TGCGCCAGCAGTCGAGGCTGGCCAGGGCCAGATACGCAGTATTTT

J: TRBJ2-7
V: TRBV5-1
size: .
D: .
CDR3: CASRIDSDTYEQYF
DNA: TGCGCCAGCAGAATTGACAGTGACACCTACGAGCAGTACTTC

J: TRBJ1-6
V: TRBV6-1
size: few
D: .
CDR3: CASSQVDSPLHF
DNA: TGTGCCAGCAGTCAGGTAGATTCACCCCTCCACTTT

J: TRBJ2-7
V: TRBV15
size: .
D: TRBD1
CDR3: CATSTTGVSYEQYF
DNA: TGTGCCACCAGCACGACAGGGGTCTCCTACGAGCAGTACTTC

J: TRBJ2-3
V: TRBV7-2
size: .
D: TRBD1
CDR3: CASSRGDRGHTDTQYF
DNA: TGTGCCAGCAGCCGCGGGGACAGGGGGCATACAGATACGCAGTATTTT

J: TRBJ1-1
V: TRBV30
size: .
D: TRBD1
CDR3: CACAGRGATEAFF
DNA: TGTGCCTGTGCTGGCAGGGGGGCCACTGAAGCTTTCTTT

J: TRBJ1-4
V: TRBV29-1
size: .
D: TRBD1
CDR3: CSVEAGMGGQGGLFF
DNA: TGCAGCGTTGAAGCTGGGATGGGTGGACAGGGAGGACTGTTTTTT

J: TRBJ2-6
V: TRBV27
size: .
D: TRBD1
CDR3: CASSPRTGGSGANVLTF
DNA: TGTGCCAGCAGCCCAAGGACAGGGGGGTCTGGGGCCAACGTCCTGACTTTC

J: TRBJ1-1
V: TRBV29-1
size: .
D: TRBD1
CDR3: CSVEGQMNTEAFF
DNA: TGCAGCGTTGAGGGACAGATGAACACTGAAGCTTTCTTT

J: TRBJ1-2
V: TRBV27
size: few
D: TRBD1
CDR3: CASSFAGGGYTF
DNA: TGTGCCAGCAGTTTCGCAGGGGGAGGCTACACCTTC

J: TRBJ2-1
V: TRBV5-1
size: few
D: .
CDR3: CASSLGQEDNEQFF
DNA: TGCGCCAGCAGCTTGGGACAGGAGGACAATGAGCAGTTCTTC

J: TRBJ2-4
V: TRBV6-1
size: .
D: .
CDR3: CASSGLAKNIQYF
DNA: TGTGCCAGCAGTGGACTAGCCAAAAACATTCAGTACTTC

J: TRBJ1-3
V: TRBV29-1
size: .
D: .
CDR3: CSVREPGNTIYF
DNA: TGCAGCGTTAGGGAACCTGGAAACACCATATATTTT

J: TRBJ2-5
V: TRBV5-1
size: .
D: .
CDR3: CASNIQPQYQETQYF
DNA: TGCGCCAGCAATATACAGCCCCAGTACCAAGAGACCCAGTACTTC

J: TRBJ2-1
V: TRBV9
size: .
D: .
CDR3: CASSVAGARNYYNEQFF
DNA: TGTGCCAGCAGCGTAGCCGGGGCCAGGAACTACTACAATGAGCAGTTCTTC

J: TRBJ1-2
V: TRBV30
size: .
D: .
CDR3: CAWIRVARGNYGYTF
DNA: TGTGCCTGGATAAGGGTGGCGCGAGGGAACTATGGCTACACCTTC

J: TRBJ2-1
V: TRBV6-5
size: .
D: .
CDR3: CASSYGAMSSYNEQFF
DNA: TGTGCCAGCAGTTACGGGGCTATGAGCTCCTACAATGAGCAGTTCTTC

J: TRBJ1-4
V: TRBV7-9
size: few
D: .
CDR3: CASSLEVGPNEKLFF
DNA: TGTGCCAGCAGCTTAGAGGTCGGGCCTAATGAAAAACTGTTTTTT

J: TRBJ2-7
V: TRBV5-1
size: once
D: .
CDR3: CASSGGLSSYEQYF
DNA: TGCGCCAGCAGTGGGGGGCTGAGCTCCTACGAGCAGTACTTC

J: TRBJ1-6
V: TRBV7-2
size: .
D: .
CDR3: CASSLTLYSPLHF
DNA: TGTGCCAGCAGCTTGACACTTTATTCACCCCTCCACTTT

J: TRBJ2-6
V: TRBV30
size: .
D: TRBD1
CDR3: CAWTGQGLPGANVLTF
DNA: TGTGCCTGGACAGGACAGGGACTCCCTGGGGCCAACGTCCTGACTTTC

J: TRBJ1-1
V: TRBV29-1
size: .
D: .
CDR3: CSVVGRNTEAFF
DNA: TGCAGCGTCGTCGGACGGAACACTGAAGCTTTCTTT

J: TRBJ1-5
V: TRBV15
size: .
D: .
CDR3: CATSRGRSGAQHF
DNA: TGTGCCACCAGCAGAGGTCGATCGGGGGCCCAGCATTTT

J: TRBJ1-1
V: TRBV29-1
size: .
D: .
CDR3: CSVAPRQSNTEAFF
DNA: TGCAGCGTTGCCCCGCGGCAGTCGAACACTGAAGCTTTCTTT

J: TRBJ2-5
V: TRBV4-1
size: .
D: .
CDR3: CASSPAEGETQYF
DNA: TGCGCCAGCAGCCCCGCGGAAGGGGAGACCCAGTACTTC

J: TRBJ2-3
V: TRBV15
size: .
D: .
CDR3: CATSRDRGGVTDTQYF
DNA: TGTGCCACCAGCAGAGATCGGGGCGGGGTCACAGATACGCAGTATTTT

J: TRBJ1-1
V: TRBV15
size: .
D: .
CDR3: CATSSRGGVNTEAFF
DNA: TGTGCCACCAGCAGCCGCGGTGGGGTTAACACTGAAGCTTTCTTT

J: TRBJ1-6
V: TRBV27
size: .
D: .
CDR3: CASSLWGNRAYNSPLHF
DNA: TGTGCCAGCAGTTTATGGGGGAATAGGGCCTATAATTCACCCCTCCACTTT

J: TRBJ2-5
V: TRBV5-4
size: .
D: .
CDR3: CASSWRVGETQYF
DNA: TGTGCCAGCAGCTGGAGGGTAGGGGAGACCCAGTACTTC

J: TRBJ1-1
V: TRBV29-1
size: few
D: .
CDR3: CSVEETGWVEAFF
DNA: TGCAGCGTTGAAGAAACAGGGTGGGTTGAAGCTTTCTTT

J: TRBJ2-7
V: TRBV20-1
size: .
D: .
CDR3: CSARVVNEQYF
DNA: TGCAGTGCTAGAGTAGTAAACGAGCAGTACTTC

J: TRBJ2-5
V: TRBV29-1
size: few
D: TRBD1
CDR3: CSVGQGAETQYF
DNA: TGCAGCGTTGGACAGGGGGCAGAGACCCAGTACTTC

J: TRBJ2-1
V: TRBV20-1
size: few
D: TRBD1
CDR3: CSVGQYNEQFF
DNA: TGCAGTGTGGGACAGTACAATGAGCAGTTCTTC

J: TRBJ2-1
V: TRBV29-1
size: once
D: .
CDR3: CSVDRGSYNEQFF
DNA: TGCAGCGTTGACAGGGGCTCCTACAATGAGCAGTTCTTC

J: TRBJ2-3
V: TRBV30
size: .
D: TRBD2
CDR3: CAWSLAGTDTQYF
DNA: TGTGCCTGGAGCCTAGCGGGGACAGATACGCAGTATTTT